The text below deals with one T cell receptor beta chain. The antigen it binds to is not known. Base qualities are missing; no much larger clone stands one base away. Whole blood was collected in K2EDTA tubes by collaborating institutions according to the institutions' own protocols. For TCRbeta analysis, collaborator samples were shipped as frozen whole blood, as isolated PBMCs, or as DNA extracted from either sample type. The germline V gene provides CDR1 SGHRS and CDR2 YFSETQ. From the cysteine through the phenylalanine, the CDR3 covers 14 amino acids. Solely the CDR3 DNA is kept, with 42 bases framed from the first base. The trim is 3 bases for V and 0 bases for J, with a gap of 8 bases between the germline ends. This specimen comes from a study of blood T cell repertoires in COVID-19 (TCRdb year 2020). Context from the whole study: Samples from collaborators originated in the United States, Italy and Spain and spanned both the acute and convalescent phases of COVID-19. The material from the prospective study consisted of cDNA or gDNA derived from T cells, B-cell-depleted T cells, or PBMCs. The dataset comprised deeply sampled blood TCRbeta repertoires from subjects exposed to, actively infected with, or recovered from COVID-19. The repertoires were released in a freely available public database intended as a resource for research on the immune response to SARS-CoV-2. The samples were drawn from two sources: the first 160 participants of the ongoing ImmuneRACE study, and 1,000 to 1,500 subjects contributed by 6 global collaborators. Sample metadata almost always included a de-identified subject ID, COVID-19 status, age in years and sex. HLA class I and class II types, where available, came from metadata supplied by the sample provider rather than from assay-based typing.

Results the study describes overall, beyond this receptor: The quantity of clinical and demographic metadata differed by source and by participant and was supplied without curation.

TCRbeta CDR3 regions were amplified from genomic DNA using the immunoSEQ Assay, a bias-controlled multiplex PCR. The study's own analysis went as follows. The number of nucleated cells in each sample was estimated from the amplification of reference gene primers within the assay. Sequence reads were collapsed and filtered to measure the absolute abundance of every unique TCRbeta CDR3 rearrangement. Productive Simpson clonality was computed per sample as the square root of Simpson's diversity index over productive rearrangements. TCRdb provides this immuneACCESS table in a form limited to in-frame rearrangements. Some clones are lacking; in checked studies, under half of them reflect an unresolved V gene, and why the rest are absent is not known. D and trimming come from the DNA, and the V and J calls and clone size come from that table. The sample includes about 74,000 clones, with around three quarters observed a single time. Roughly 15% of the sample belongs to the ten largest clones.

The TCR originated in a human donor in a cohort sampled during active COVID-19. The sequenced sample consisted of peripheral blood. Recombination linked TRBV5-1 to TRBJ2-3; the D gene lacks a confident call. Here is the DNA: TGCGCCAGCAGCTCCCCAGGTAGCACAGATACGCAGTATTTT. The encoded protein is CASSSPGSTDTQYF.